One sample yielded the 17 T cell receptor beta chains listed below, sequenced in a study of OX40 agonist ivuxolimab in advanced cancers. Produced via immunoSEQ multiplex PCR; TCRdb's table is partial and in-frame only. The sample has about 35,000 clones; 74% are singletons. Specimen: CD4+ or CD8+ T cells sorted from blood, collected in a trial of the OX40 agonist ivuxolimab. These receptors all come from an adult with an advanced solid tumor such as melanoma, head and neck, liver or kidney cancer.

The rearrangement links TRBV2 to TRBJ2-2; 10 bases map to TRBD2. With 2 bases clipped from V and 7 bases from J, the junction kept 4 bases outside the gene matches. Germline V CDR1 and CDR2: SNHLY, FYNNEI. This CDR3 region has 15 residues. The CDR3 DNA sequence: TGTGCCAGCAGTGAAAGCGGGGGGGCCATCGGGGAGCTGTTTTTT. Translating it yields CASSESGGAIGELFF.

In its sample, this clone was seen a few times. This chain connects TRBV18 to TRBJ2-2; D uncertain. This CDR3 has 11 residues. CDR1 is KGHSH, CDR2 LQKENI, per germline. The V gene lost 6 bases and the J gene lost 5 bases, with 4 bases spanning the gap. CDR3 DNA sequence: TGTGCCAGCTCGGGGACCGGGGAGCTGTTTTTT. Its translation is CASSGTGELFF.

This clone appeared a single time. The rearrangement joins TRBV27 to TRBJ1-1; no definite D call. The CDR3 extends over 14 amino acids. Trimming removed 5 bases from V and 0 bases from J, with 10 bases in between. From germline, CDR1 is MNHEY and CDR2 SMNVEV (reference sequence). As DNA, the CDR3 is TGTGCCAGCAGTCGAGGGAGCATGAACACTGAAGCTTTCTTT. It is translated as CASSRGSMNTEAFF.

This clone has only a few counts. The V gene is TRBV6-1, the J gene TRBJ2-7; D might be TRBD1 or TRBD2, each matching 5 bases. CDR1 MNHNS and CDR2 SASEGT come from the germline V gene. The CDR3 spans 15 residues. Trimming pared 0 bases from V and 0 bases from J, leaving 9 bases between. CDR3 amino acids: CASSEAHGTSYEQYF. The CDR3 DNA sequence: TGTGCCAGCAGTGAAGCGCACGGGACCTCCTACGAGCAGTACTTC.

The V and J genes are TRBV5-1 and TRBJ1-4; 9 bases fit TRBD1. The CDR3 length is 14 residues. Germline V gives CDR1 SGHRS, CDR2 YFSETQ. Losses at the gene ends were 5 bases for V and 5 bases for J; bases not matched to a gene: 4. CDR3 coding DNA: TGCGCCAGCAGAGCGACAGGGGGAAATGAAAAACTGTTTTTT. Amino acids: CASRATGGNEKLFF.

This sequence joins TRBV18 and TRBJ2-7, with D uncertain. The germline gives CDR1 KGHSH, CDR2 LQKENI. The V and J ends lost 4 bases and 3 bases respectively, with 10 bases between them. The CDR3 loop spans 13 amino acids. This CDR3 reads CASSRASFYEQYF. The DNA for the CDR3 is TGTGCCAGCTCACGCGCCAGTTTCTACGAGCAGTACTTC.

The chain uses TRBV11-2 and TRBJ2-5, with D tentatively TRBD2 (5 bases). CDR1 and CDR2 (germline): SGHAT, FQNNGV. CDR3 length: 12 amino acids. The ends were cut back, 3 bases at V and 6 bases at J, with 8 bases in the middle. The CDR3 DNA sequence: TGTGCCAGCAGCTTCGGACTCCAGACCCAGTACTTC. This gives the protein CASSFGLQTQYF.

This clone came up once. This sequence joins TRBV14 and TRBJ2-7; D ambiguous. V was clipped by 5 bases and J by 7 bases, with 9 bases between them. This CDR3 comprises 11 residues. Germline loops: CDR1 SGHDN, CDR2 FVKESK. The CDR3 DNA is TGTGCCAGCAGCAAAGCGTGGGAGCAGTACTTC. Translation: CASSKAWEQYF.

The chain uses TRBV19 and TRBJ2-3; no clear D gene. V lost 3 bases to trimming and J lost 0 bases, with 4 bases between them. The CDR3 runs to 13 residues. Germline assignment: CDR1 LNHDA and CDR2 SQIVND (reference sequence). CDR3 DNA sequence: TGTGCCAGTAGTATGGCCAGCACAGATACGCAGTATTTT. This codes for CASSMASTDTQYF.

The chain has TRBV6-1 and TRBJ1-2; 9 bases match TRBD1. With V trimmed by 1 base and J by 4 bases, 4 bases remained unmatched. This CDR3 is 15 amino acids long. The germline CDR1 and CDR2 sequences are MNHNS and SASEGT. The CDR3 nucleotides are TGTGCCAGCAGTGAAGATGGGACAGGGCTCTATGGCTACACCTTC. Residues: CASSEDGTGLYGYTF.

This clone showed up many times. The chain recombines TRBV29-1 with TRBJ1-1, with D maybe TRBD1 (6 bases). The CDR3 covers 16 residues. Germline V CDR1 and CDR2: SQVTM, ANQGSEA. Between the trimmed V and J ends, which lost 0 bases and 1 base, there was a span of 15 bases. The CDR3 loop is CSVEDPQGIGNTEAFF. The DNA for the CDR3 is TGCAGCGTTGAAGATCCACAGGGAATAGGGAACACTGAAGCTTTCTTT.

V is TRBV19 and J is TRBJ1-2, with a weak D call TRBD1 (6 bases). Germline V gene sequence: CDR1 LNHDA, CDR2 SQIVND (reference sequence). V lost 3 bases to trimming and J lost 6 bases, with 20 bases between them. This CDR3 is built from 16 residues. CDR3 loop: CASSIVQGRSYNGYTF. CDR3 nucleotide sequence: TGTGCCAGTAGTATTGTTCAGGGGAGGTCTTATAATGGCTACACCTTC.

This sequence joins TRBV5-1 and TRBJ1-2, with 8 bases lining up with TRBD1. The CDR3 consists of 14 residues. With 4 bases clipped from V and 3 bases from J, the junction kept 5 bases outside the gene matches. Germline V gives CDR1 SGHRS, CDR2 YFSETQ. For the CDR3, the DNA is TGCGCCAGCAGCCCACAGGGGGTCGACTATGGCTACACCTTC. It translates to CASSPQGVDYGYTF.

The chain joins TRBV2 to TRBJ1-2; the D is unclear. Looked up from germline, CDR1 is SNHLY and CDR2 is FYNNEI. This CDR3 spans 11 amino acids. With 7 bases removed from V and 5 bases from J, the gap between germline ends came to 8 bases. CDR3 nucleotides: TGTGCCAGCAATAGCCCATATGGCTACACCTTC. The encoded protein is CASNSPYGYTF.

The chain links TRBV27 to TRBJ1-4; perhaps TRBD1 as D (6 bases). This CDR3 region has 15 residues. The V gene lost 5 bases and the J gene lost 5 bases, with 15 bases spanning the gap. Per the germline V gene, CDR1 is MNHEY and CDR2 is SMNVEV (reference sequence). Written as DNA, the CDR3 is TGTGCCAGCAGTCCAGAGGGGGGCCCGAATGAAAAACTGTTTTTT. This translates into CASSPEGGPNEKLFF.

The rearrangement links TRBV18 to TRBJ1-2; D possibly corresponds to TRBD1 (5 bases). The V and J ends lost 2 bases and 8 bases respectively, with 21 bases between them. CDR3 length: 16 amino acids. Germline V gene sequence: CDR1 KGHSH, CDR2 LQKENI. CDR3 nucleotides: TGTGCCAGCTCACCAGCTCCCGACAGCCGGCAGGGAGGCTACACCTTC. Translation gives CASSPAPDSRQGGYTF. Complete variable domain (other parts from reference TRBV18 and TRBJ1-2): NAGVMQNPRHLVRRRGQEARLRCSPMKGHSHVYWYRQLPEEGLKFMVYLQKENIIDESGMPKERFSAEFPKEGPSILRIQQVVRGDSAAYFCASSPAPDSRQGGYTFGSGTRLTVV.

This sequence joins TRBV7-6 and TRBJ1-3; perhaps TRBD1 as D (5 bases). Trimming left V 5 bases short and J 0 bases short, with 11 bases between. Germline CDR1 SGHVS, CDR2 FNYEAQ. The CDR3 length is 15 residues. CDR3 coding DNA: TGTGCCAGCAGCGCTCGGGACTTCTCTGGAAACACCATATATTTT. Translated, it gives CASSARDFSGNTIYF.